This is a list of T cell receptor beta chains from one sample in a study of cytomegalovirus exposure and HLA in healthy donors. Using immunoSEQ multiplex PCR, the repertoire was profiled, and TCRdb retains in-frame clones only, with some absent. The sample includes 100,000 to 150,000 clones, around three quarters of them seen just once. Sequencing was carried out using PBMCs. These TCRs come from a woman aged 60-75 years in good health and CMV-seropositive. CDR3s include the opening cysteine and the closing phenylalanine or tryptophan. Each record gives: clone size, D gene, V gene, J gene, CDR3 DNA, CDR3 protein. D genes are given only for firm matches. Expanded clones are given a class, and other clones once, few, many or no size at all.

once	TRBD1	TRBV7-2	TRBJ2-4	TGTGCCAGCAGCCTTAAGGCCGGGACAGGGGGTACCAAAAACAGTCAGTACTTC	CASSLKAGTGGTKNSQYF
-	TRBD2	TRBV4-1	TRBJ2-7	TGCGCCAGCAGCCAAACGGGACTAGGACGCTACGAGCAGTACTTC	CASSQTGLGRYEQYF
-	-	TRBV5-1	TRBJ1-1	TGCGCCAGCAGCTGGCTTGGGGGGACTGAAGCTTTCTTT	CASSWLGGTEAFF
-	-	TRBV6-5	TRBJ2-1	TGTGCCAGCAGTTACTCGAGTGGAGTTTCTGAGCAGTTCTTC	CASSYSSGVSEQFF
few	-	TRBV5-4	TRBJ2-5	TGTGCCAGCAGCTTGGACAGGGACCAAGAGACCCAGTACTTC	CASSLDRDQETQYF
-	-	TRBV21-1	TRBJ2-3	TGTGCCAGCAGGGGGACAGGGCAAAGCACAGATACGCAGTATTTT	CASRGTGQSTDTQYF
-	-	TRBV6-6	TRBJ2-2	TGTGCCAGCAGTTATGTCCTGGGGGCGGACACCGGGGAGCTGTTTTTT	CASSYVLGADTGELFF
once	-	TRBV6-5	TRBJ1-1	TGTGCCAGCAGTTCTACGGGACTCCTGAACACTGAAGCTTTCTTT	CASSSTGLLNTEAFF
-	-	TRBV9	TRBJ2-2	TGTGCCAGCAGCGTAGCAGTTTCCGGGGAGCTGTTTTTT	CASSVAVSGELFF
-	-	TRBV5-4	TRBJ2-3	TGTGCCAGCAGCTTGGGGGGCAAGAACACAGATACGCAGTATTTT	CASSLGGKNTDTQYF
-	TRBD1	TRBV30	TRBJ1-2	TGTGCCTGGAGTCACAGGGGGCCCGACTATGGCTACACCTTC	CAWSHRGPDYGYTF
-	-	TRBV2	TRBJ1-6	TGTGCCAGCAGTGAAGTTCCAAATTCACCCCTCCACTTT	CASSEVPNSPLHF
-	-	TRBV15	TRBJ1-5	TGTGCCACCAGCCACCTCAGTCTTAGCAATCAGCCCCAGCATTTT	CATSHLSLSNQPQHF
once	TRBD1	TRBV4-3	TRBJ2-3	TGCGCCAGCAGCCGATACCGGACAGGGGGACAAGATACGCAGTATTTT	CASSRYRTGGQDTQYF
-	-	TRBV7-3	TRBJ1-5	TGTGCCAGCCCCCGTTTCTTGGGGGGGGGAAAGGTCAATCAGCCCCAGCATTTT	CASPRFLGGGKVNQPQHF
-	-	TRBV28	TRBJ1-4	TGTGCCAGCAGTTCGACAGGCATCAATGAAAAACTGTTTTTT	CASSSTGINEKLFF
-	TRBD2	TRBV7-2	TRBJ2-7	TGTGCCAGCAGCCCCGCCGGGACTAGATCGTCCGAGCAGTACTTC	CASSPAGTRSSEQYF
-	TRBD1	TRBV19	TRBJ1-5	TGTGCCAGTAGTATAGTAGCAGGACAGGGCAATCAGCCCCAGCATTTT	CASSIVAGQGNQPQHF
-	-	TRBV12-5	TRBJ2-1	TGTGCTAGTGGTTTGGTTACAAATGAGCAGTTCTTC	CASGLVTNEQFF
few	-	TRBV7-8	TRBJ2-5	TGTGCCAGCAGCCCCACGAGGGTCCAAGAGACCCAGTACTTC	CASSPTRVQETQYF
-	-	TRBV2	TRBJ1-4	TGTGCCAGCAACGCCTTCGGGGTGGGGGGGGAAAAACTGTTTTTT	CASNAFGVGGEKLFF
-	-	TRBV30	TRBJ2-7	TGTGCCTGGAGTAAGACGGGGCGGGGCGAGCAGTACTTC	CAWSKTGRGEQYF
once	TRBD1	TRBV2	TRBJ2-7	TGTGCCAGCGGTCGAGACAGGGGCTACGAGCAGTACTTC	CASGRDRGYEQYF
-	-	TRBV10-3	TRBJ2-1	TGTGCCATCAGTGAGTATGAACAGTACAATGAGCAGTTCTTC	CAISEYEQYNEQFF
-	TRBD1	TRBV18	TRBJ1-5	TGTGCCAGCTCACCATTCGGGACAGTCAATAGCAATCAGCCCCAGCATTTT	CASSPFGTVNSNQPQHF
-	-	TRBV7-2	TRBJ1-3	TGTGCCAGCAGCTTCGACTCCCTATCCGGAAACACCATATATTTT	CASSFDSLSGNTIYF
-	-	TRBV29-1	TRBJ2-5	TGCAGCGTTGACCCGGGGCAAGAGACCCAGTACTTC	CSVDPGQETQYF
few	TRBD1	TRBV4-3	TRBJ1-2	TGCGCCAGCAGCCGAAACAGGGGTCCTAACTATGGCTACACCTTC	CASSRNRGPNYGYTF
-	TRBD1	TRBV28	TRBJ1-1	TGTGCCAGCAGTTTAACGGGACAGGAGAACACTGAAGCTTTCTTT	CASSLTGQENTEAFF
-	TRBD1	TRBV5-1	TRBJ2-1	TGCGCCAGCAGCTTGGCTGGGACAGGGTCGGTCAATGAGCAGTTCTTC	CASSLAGTGSVNEQFF
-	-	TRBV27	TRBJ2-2	TGTGCCAGCAGTCCCCGGTGGCCGCGGGACACCGGGGAGCTGTTTTTT	CASSPRWPRDTGELFF
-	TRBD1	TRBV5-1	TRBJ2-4	TGCGCCAGCAGCTTGCTGACAGGGGAAAACATTCAGTACTTC	CASSLLTGENIQYF
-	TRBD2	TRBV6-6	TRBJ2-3	TGTGCCAGCAGTTCGACGGGGGGGCCCACAGATACGCAGTATTTT	CASSSTGGPTDTQYF
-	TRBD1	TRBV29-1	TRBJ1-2	TGCAGCGTTGAGCCCGTACAGGGGGCAGGTGGCTACACCTTC	CSVEPVQGAGGYTF
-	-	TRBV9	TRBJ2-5	TGTGCCAGCAATTTGGGGGGAATCCAAGAGACCCAGTACTTC	CASNLGGIQETQYF
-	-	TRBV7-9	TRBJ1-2	TGTGCCAGCAGCCTTGACCTAGCGGCTAACTATGGCTACACCTTC	CASSLDLAANYGYTF
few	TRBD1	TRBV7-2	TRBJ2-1	TGTGCCAGCAATTTCGGGGACAGGGGGACTTACAATGAGCAGTTCTTC	CASNFGDRGTYNEQFF
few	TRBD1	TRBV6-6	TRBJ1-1	TGTGCCAGCAGCGACAGGGGGCGCGGTAGCACTGAAGCTTTCTTT	CASSDRGRGSTEAFF
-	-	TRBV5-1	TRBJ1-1	TGCGCCAGCAGCTTGGACGGGGTTGGGAACACTGAAGCTTTCTTT	CASSLDGVGNTEAFF
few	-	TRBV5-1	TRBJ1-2	TGCGCCAGCAGCCCGACCGTGCGGGGGCCGGATGGCTACACCTTC	CASSPTVRGPDGYTF
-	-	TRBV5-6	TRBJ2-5	TGTGCCAGCAGCTTGGAGTCGGGGGGCGGGGGAGAGACCCAGTACTTC	CASSLESGGGGETQYF
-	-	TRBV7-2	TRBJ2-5	TGTGCCAGCAGCCCGGCGGGGCGCGGAGAGACCCAGTACTTC	CASSPAGRGETQYF
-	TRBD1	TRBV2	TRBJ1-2	TGTGCCAGCTCCCGACAGGGGACCGGCGGCTACACCTTC	CASSRQGTGGYTF
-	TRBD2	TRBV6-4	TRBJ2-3	TGTGCCAGCAGTGACTCAAGCGGGGGGACAGATACGCAGTATTTT	CASSDSSGGTDTQYF
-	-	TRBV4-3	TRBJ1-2	TGCGCCAGCAGCCAAGAAATTGGAATACTGGGTGGCGGGAGCTATGGCTACACCTTC	CASSQEIGILGGGSYGYTF
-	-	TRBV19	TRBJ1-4	TGTGCCAGTAGTATATGGGGCGGTGAAAAACTGTTTTTT	CASSIWGGEKLFF
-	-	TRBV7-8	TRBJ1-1	TGTGCCAGCAGTCCCCCCATACAGGGATCTATGAACACTGAAGCTTTCTTT	CASSPPIQGSMNTEAFF
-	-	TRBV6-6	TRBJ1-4	TGTGCCAGCAGTTACCCTCAAGGGCGGGGGAGGGAAAAACTGTTTTTT	CASSYPQGRGREKLFF
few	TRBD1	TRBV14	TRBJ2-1	TGTGCCAGCAGCAGATTGACCGGACAGGGGGCCTACAATGAGCAGTTCTTC	CASSRLTGQGAYNEQFF
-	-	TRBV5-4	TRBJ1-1	TGTGCCAGCAGCTTGGAACCGGACAGCCAAGCTTTCTTT	CASSLEPDSQAFF
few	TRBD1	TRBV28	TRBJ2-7	TGTGCCAGCAGCTTGGGACAGGCTGCGACCTACGAGCAGTACTTC	CASSLGQAATYEQYF
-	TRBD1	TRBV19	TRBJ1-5	TGTGCCACAGACAGGGGCAATCAGCCCCAGCATTTT	CATDRGNQPQHF